This is a list of T cell receptor beta chains from one sample in a study of metastatic and nonmetastatic thyroid tumors. TCRdb re-analyzed the PCR reads through MiXCR. The data show 15,000 to 25,000 clones, more than 35% seen once. The sequenced sample consisted of tumor tissue. Receptors were obtained from a female donor with papillary thyroid cancer or a benign thyroid nodule (not recorded which). Some clones in this sample may be carry-over from other donors' samples. Both conserved end residues are part of each CDR3. The D gene is left open where the match is weak. Expanded clones get a size class; other rows say once, few or many, or leave the size out.

CDR3 length	clone size	D gene	J gene	V gene	CDR3 DNA	CDR3 protein
12	once	-	TRBJ1-4	TRBV5-6	TGTGCCAGCAGCTTGGGGGTTAGCGGACTGTTTTTT	CASSLGVSGLFF
14	-	TRBD2	TRBJ2-2	TRBV7-3	TGTGCCAGCATGCGGACGGGGGGCACCGGGGAGCTGTTTTTT	CASMRTGGTGELFF
14	-	TRBD2	TRBJ2-7	TRBV5-1	TGCGCCAGCAGCTTGGTCGGGAGGGAGTACGAGCAGTACTTC	CASSLVGREYEQYF
16	few	-	TRBJ1-2	TRBV6-1	TGTGCCAGCAGCGGACCCTCTCAGGCTAACAACTATGGCTACACCTTC	CASSGPSQANNYGYTF
13	few	TRBD1	TRBJ2-3	TRBV6-1	TGTGCCAGCATTCGACAGGGTACAGATACGCAGTATTTT	CASIRQGTDTQYF
13	-	-	TRBJ1-2	TRBV7-9	TGTGCCAGCAGCTCCTGGACCCTTGATATCTACACCTTC	CASSSWTLDIYTF
15	-	-	TRBJ2-2	TRBV2	TGTGCCAGCAGTGAAAGGGGACAACTCACCGGGGAGCTGTTTTTT	CASSERGQLTGELFF
15	-	-	TRBJ2-7	TRBV11-2	TGTGCCAGCAGCCCCCGCGGGACAGCAACCTACGAGCAGTACTTC	CASSPRGTATYEQYF
14	few	-	TRBJ2-7	TRBV6-1	TGTGCCAGCCGCCAGGGAGGGGGTTTTAGGGAGCAGTACTTC	CASRQGGGFREQYF
15	-	-	TRBJ1-2	TRBV6-2/TRBV6-3	TGTGCCAGCAGTTACTCGGGACGGACTAACTATGGCTACACCTTC	CASSYSGRTNYGYTF
13	few	TRBD2	TRBJ2-3	TRBV28	TGTGCCAGCAGCTCGGGACTAGCGAACGCGCAGTATTTT	CASSSGLANAQYF
12	-	-	TRBJ2-1	TRBV12-3/TRBV12-4	TGTGCCAGCAGTCCCTCAGACAATGAGCAGTTCTTC	CASSPSDNEQFF
14	-	TRBD1	TRBJ2-5	TRBV19	TGTGCCAGTAGTATAGTGGGACAGTTAGAGACCCAGTACTTC	CASSIVGQLETQYF
15	-	-	TRBJ2-5	TRBV11-3	TGTGCCAGCAGCTTAGATCTCGGCCCCCCGGAGACCCAGTACTTC	CASSLDLGPPETQYF
18	few	TRBD2	TRBJ2-3	TRBV28	TGTGCCAGCAGCTCCGTTACTAGCGGGGCCTACGGCACAGATACGCAGTATTTT	CASSSVTSGAYGTDTQYF
15	-	TRBD1	TRBJ2-2	TRBV20-1	TGCAGTGCTAGAGATTTTCGACAGGGGACCGGGGAGCTGTTTTTT	CSARDFRQGTGELFF
13	few	-	TRBJ1-4	TRBV6-1	TGCGCCAGCAGTGAAGGGGCCGGTGAAAAACTGTTTTTT	CASSEGAGEKLFF
14	-	TRBD2	TRBJ2-1	TRBV2	TGTGCCAGCCTTCCGAGCGGGAGAAGGAATGAGCAGTTCTTC	CASLPSGRRNEQFF
15	-	-	TRBJ2-3	TRBV5-1	TGCGCCAGCAGCCGGAGGGGGCCCAACGCAGATACGCAGTATTTT	CASSRRGPNADTQYF
13	few	-	TRBJ1-6	TRBV2	TGTGCCAGCAGCCCACAGGGAGGTTCACCCCTCCACTTT	CASSPQGGSPLHF
14	few	-	TRBJ1-6	TRBV10-3	TGTGCCATCAGTGCTCGGGGTTATAATTCACCCCTCCACTTT	CAISARGYNSPLHF
13	few	-	TRBJ1-6	TRBV12-3/TRBV12-4	TGTGCCAGCAGTAGGACCGGTAATTCACCCCTCCACTTT	CASSRTGNSPLHF
13	-	-	TRBJ2-5	TRBV20-1	TGCAGTGCTATACGGGACAACCAAGAGACCCAGTACTTC	CSAIRDNQETQYF
14	-	-	TRBJ1-1	TRBV18	TGTGCCAGCTCACCCAGATACCTGAGGGGAGAAGCTTTCTTT	CASSPRYLRGEAFF
12	-	-	TRBJ2-7	TRBV28	TGTGCCTCCGGGACTTCAACCTACGAGCAGTACTTC	CASGTSTYEQYF
17	-	TRBD1	TRBJ1-2	TRBV9	TGTGCCAGCAGCGAAAATCTTGCAGGGGACAGATTCTATGGCTACACCTTC	CASSENLAGDRFYGYTF
16	-	TRBD1	TRBJ2-7	TRBV6-5	TGTGCCAGCAGTTACACCTACGGGACAGAATCCTACGAGCAGTACTTC	CASSYTYGTESYEQYF
15	few	-	TRBJ2-3	TRBV27	TGTGCCAGCAGTTTTGGCGGCGGCGGCACAGATACGCAGTATTTT	CASSFGGGGTDTQYF
15	-	-	TRBJ2-1	TRBV11-2	TGTGCCAGCAGCTCACTTACCCTTGGCAGCAATGAGCAGTTCTTC	CASSSLTLGSNEQFF
15	few	-	TRBJ2-5	TRBV11-2	TGTGCCAGCACTCTCGGGTCTTACCGACTTGAGACCCAGTACTTC	CASTLGSYRLETQYF
14	-	TRBD1	TRBJ2-1	TRBV30	TGTGCCTGGGCCAGGGACAGCCTATCAGATGAGCAGTTCTTC	CAWARDSLSDEQFF
14	-	-	TRBJ1-1	TRBV20-1	TGCAGTGCTAGACCTGGGTCCTCCAGGACTGAAGCTTTCTTT	CSARPGSSRTEAFF
15	few	-	TRBJ1-4	TRBV28	TGTGCCAGCAGTTTTGTGACAGAGTTTAATGAAAAACTGTTTTTT	CASSFVTEFNEKLFF
14	-	-	TRBJ2-1	TRBV4-1	TGCGCCAGCAGCCTAAGTTACAGGGCCAATGAGCAGTTCTTC	CASSLSYRANEQFF
14	few	-	TRBJ2-7	TRBV19	TGTGCCAGTAGTAAAGCAACAGGTTTCTACGAGCAGTACTTC	CASSKATGFYEQYF
13	-	-	TRBJ2-7	TRBV11-2	TGTGCCAGCACTTCCGGAGAAGCCTACGAGCAGTACTTC	CASTSGEAYEQYF
13	few	-	TRBJ2-2	TRBV2	TGTGCCAGCGCCGTTAGTATTTCCGGGGAGCTGTTTTTT	CASAVSISGELFF
15	-	TRBD1	TRBJ2-7	TRBV5-1	TGCGCCAGCAGTTCGCTGACAGGGGCGTCCTACGAGCAGTACTTC	CASSSLTGASYEQYF